This TCR beta chain was obtained from a study of T cells in Graves' hyperthyroidism and ophthalmopathy. The CDR3 contains 20 residues. Germline V gene data show CDR1 as SGHRS and CDR2 as YFSETQ. The V end lost 4 bases, the J end lost 9 bases, and 32 bases lay between the germline ends. The sample holds a few counts of this clonotype. Amplified TCR beta CDR3 regions came from RNA transcripts. Researchers ran a first-round RT-PCR on the TCR CDR3 using the HTBI primer set. TCRdb re-derived calls from the multiplex PCR reads in MiXCR, one entry per CDR3 protein. The repertoire holds around 350,000 distinct CDR3 sequences, with about a sixth as singletons.

The clonotype originates from a woman aged 25 to 39 with Graves' hyperthyroidism that later progressed to Graves' ophthalmopathy. Sequenced: blood. The rearrangement uses TRBV5-1 and TRBJ1-6; possible D gene TRBD1, 5 bases. CDR3 DNA: TGCGCCAGCAGCGTCCAGGCCCCGGGACCCGGGGTAATGACGGGTTCACCCCTCCACTTT. Translation gives CASSVQAPGPGVMTGSPLHF. Combining the CDR3 with reference TRBV5-1 and TRBJ1-6 gives the whole variable domain KAGVTQTPRYLIKTRGQQVTLSCSPISGHRSVSWYQQTPGQGLQFLFEYFSETQRNKGNFPGRFSGRQFSNSRSEMNVSTLELGDSALYLCASSVQAPGPGVMTGSPLHFGNGTRLTVT.